The rows below give T cell receptor beta chains drawn from one sample of a study of cytomegalovirus exposure and HLA in healthy donors. Only in-frame clones appear in the TCRdb table, and some are missing; sequencing was by immunoSEQ multiplex PCR. The sample holds around 210,000 clones, 78% seen once. The sample was PBMCs. The receptors here all came from a boy between 10 and 17 years old in good health and CMV-seronegative. The CDR3 runs from the conserved cysteine through the conserved F or W. D genes are given only for firm matches. Rows give clone size only sometimes, using once, few, many, or a class for an expanded clone.

cdr3_aa cdr3_nt cdr3_length d_call clone_size j_call v_call
CASSASGLRTEQYF TGTGCCAGCAGCGCGTCGGGACTAAGGACCGAGCAGTACTTC 14 TRBD2 . TRBJ2-7 TRBV9
CASSLKADWVTNTEAFF TGCGCCAGCAGCTTGAAGGCAGACTGGGTCACGAACACTGAAGCTTTCTTT 17 . few TRBJ1-1 TRBV5-1
CSVEVPDRNYEQYF TGCAGCGTTGAAGTCCCCGACAGGAATTACGAGCAGTACTTC 14 . once TRBJ2-7 TRBV29-1
CARGTAYNSPLHF TGTGCCAGGGGGACAGCTTATAATTCACCCCTCCACTTT 13 TRBD1 . TRBJ1-6 TRBV6-4
CASSAGRNEQFF TGTGCCAGCAGCGCCGGGAGAAATGAGCAGTTCTTC 12 . . TRBJ2-1 TRBV9
CASSALDRGYNEQFF TGTGCCAGCAGCGCGCTTGACAGGGGATACAATGAGCAGTTCTTC 15 TRBD1 . TRBJ2-1 TRBV5-4
CASSESEGGPDEQFF TGCGCCAGCAGTGAGTCGGAGGGAGGGCCCGATGAGCAGTTCTTC 15 TRBD2 few TRBJ2-1 TRBV10-2
CAISVTGFEETQYF TGTGCCATCAGTGTAACAGGGTTTGAGGAGACCCAGTACTTC 14 . . TRBJ2-5 TRBV10-3
CASSGQGASEAFF TGTGCCAGCAGTGGACAGGGGGCGTCTGAAGCTTTCTTT 13 TRBD1 . TRBJ1-1 TRBV25-1
CASSTPQGHGYTF TGTGCCAGTAGTACACCACAGGGTCATGGCTACACCTTC 13 . . TRBJ1-2 TRBV19